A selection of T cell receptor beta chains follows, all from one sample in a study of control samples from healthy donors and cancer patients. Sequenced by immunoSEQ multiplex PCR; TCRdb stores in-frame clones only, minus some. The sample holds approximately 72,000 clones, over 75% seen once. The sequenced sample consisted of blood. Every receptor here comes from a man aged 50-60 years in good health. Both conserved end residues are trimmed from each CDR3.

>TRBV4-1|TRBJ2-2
ASSQVFPTGGNTGELF
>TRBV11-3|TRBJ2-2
ASSRTGGAGTGELF
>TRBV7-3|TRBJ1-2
ASSLQANYGYT
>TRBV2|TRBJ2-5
ASGYLGGETQY
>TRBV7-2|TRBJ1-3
ASSFAGISSGNTIY
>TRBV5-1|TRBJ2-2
ASSLALGSNTGELF
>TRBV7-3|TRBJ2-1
ASSPDTGAYNEQF
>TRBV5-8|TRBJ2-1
ASRRTVSFLGSYNEQF
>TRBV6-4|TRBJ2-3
ASSDTQLAGGADTQY
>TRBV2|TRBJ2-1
ASSEVTTYNEQF
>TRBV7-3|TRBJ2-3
ASSFFQLTSTDTQY
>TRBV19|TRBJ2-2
ASSIGWGQANTGELF
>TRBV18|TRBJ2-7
ASSPHAGVNEQY
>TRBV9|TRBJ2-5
ASSGVRGGETQY